A single sample is the source of the 28 T cell receptor beta chains below, sequenced in a study of cytomegalovirus exposure and HLA in healthy donors. Clones were read by immunoSEQ multiplex PCR, and TCRdb kept only the in-frame ones, dropping some. The sample comprises fewer than 100,000 clones, approximately 90% of which are singletons, and 2% to 2.5% rests with the top ten. The specimen sequenced was PBMCs. These receptor sequences come from a man aged 30 to 39 in good health and CMV-seronegative.

The chain couples TRBV11-1 to TRBJ2-1; TRBD2 is a possible D gene (6 bases). The CDR3 spans 14 residues. The germline V and J ends were trimmed by 2 bases and 10 bases, with 15 bases remaining between them. From germline, CDR1 is SGHAT and CDR2 FQDESV (reference sequence). For the CDR3, the DNA is TGTGCCAGCAGCTTAACGCGGGAACATCGAGAGCAGTTCTTC. Its translation is CASSLTREHREQFF.

The gene calls are TRBV7-8 and TRBJ1-5; TRBD1 aligns across 9 bases. The CDR3 is 15 residues long. V shed 3 bases, J shed 6 bases, and the junction held 6 bases outside the gene matches. Germline-derived CDR1 and CDR2 are SGHVS and FQNEAQ. CDR3 amino acids: CASSFTGGAGQPQHF. CDR3 bases: TGTGCCAGCAGCTTCACAGGGGGCGCAGGTCAGCCCCAGCATTTT.

The rearrangement joins TRBV6-5 to TRBJ1-2; 9 bases map to TRBD1. This CDR3 has 15 amino acids. Losses at the gene ends were 2 bases for V and 3 bases for J; bases not matched to a gene: 4. The germline V gene encodes CDR1 MNHEY and CDR2 SVGAGI. The CDR3 region is CASSYPGQGYYGYTF. DNA for the CDR3: TGTGCCAGCAGTTACCCGGGACAGGGTTACTATGGCTACACCTTC.

The chain has TRBV7-2 and TRBJ2-7; 7 bases fit TRBD2. Germline V gene sequence: CDR1 SGHTA, CDR2 FQGNSA. The CDR3 totals 16 residues. The V gene end was trimmed by 1 base and the J gene end by 2 bases; junction bases not matched to a gene: 8. The chain's CDR3 is CASSLGGGRTPYEQYF. The CDR3, as DNA: TGTGCCAGCAGCTTAGGGGGCGGGAGAACCCCCTACGAGCAGTACTTC.

The V call is TRBV7-2, the J call TRBJ2-7, with TRBD2 as a possible D gene (7 bases). The CDR3 extends over 17 amino acids. V shed 0 bases and J shed 4 bases, with 19 bases lying between them. CDR1 is SGHTA, CDR2 FQGNSA, per germline. The CDR3 spells CASSLALGGQTGYEQYF. CDR3 bases: TGTGCCAGCAGCTTAGCTCTCGGGGGGCAAACTGGGTACGAGCAGTACTTC. Looking up the rest from reference TRBV7-2 and TRBJ2-7 gives the full variable domain: GAGVSQSPSNKVTEKGKDVELRCDPISGHTALYWYRQSLGQGLEFLIYFQGNSAPDKSGLPSDRFSAERTGGSVSTLTIQRTQQEDSAVYLCASSLALGGQTGYEQYFGPGTRLTVT.

This clone came up once. The chain uses TRBV5-1 and TRBJ2-2; tentatively, D is TRBD1 (6 bases). With 3 bases removed from V and 6 bases from J, the gap between germline ends came to 18 bases. The germline gives CDR1 SGHRS, CDR2 YFSETQ. The CDR3 consists of 16 residues. The CDR3: CASSSGANHVSGELFF. DNA for the CDR3: TGCGCCAGCAGCTCAGGGGCCAACCATGTATCCGGGGAGCTGTTTTTT. Variable domain in full (rest from reference TRBV5-1 and TRBJ2-2): KAGVTQTPRYLIKTRGQQVTLSCSPISGHRSVSWYQQTPGQGLQFLFEYFSETQRNKGNFPGRFSGRQFSNSRSEMNVSTLELGDSALYLCASSSGANHVSGELFFGEGSRLTVL.

The rearrangement links TRBV7-9 to TRBJ2-1; 13 nucleotides line up with TRBD2. The CDR3 runs to 16 residues. The V segment lost 5 bases and the J segment 5 bases; nucleotides outside the gene matches: 6. Germline lookup yields CDR1 SEHNR and CDR2 FQNEAQ (reference sequence). CDR3 nucleotide sequence: TGTGCCAGCAGCCCCCGGACTAGCGGGAGAAACAATGAGCAGTTCTTC. It specifies CASSPRTSGRNNEQFF.

The chain recombines TRBV28 with TRBJ2-4; the D gene is possibly TRBD2 (5 bases). Germline V CDR1 and CDR2: MDHEN, SYDVKM. This CDR3 region has 14 residues. Between the trimmed V and J ends, which lost 7 bases and 6 bases, there was a span of 16 bases. Here the CDR3 DNA reads TGTGCCAGCACCCCGGGGAGTCAGACAAACATTCAGTACTTC. Translated, it gives CASTPGSQTNIQYF.

This chain's CDR3 is CASSPDNYYGYTF. CDR3 in DNA: TGCGCCAGCAGTCCGGACAACTACTATGGCTACACCTTC. The V call is TRBV5-1, the J call TRBJ1-2; tentatively, D is TRBD1 (5 bases). Trimming removed 5 bases at V and 3 bases at J, with 11 bases between. The CDR3 consists of 13 residues. In germline, CDR1 is SGHRS, CDR2 YFSETQ.

This chain connects TRBV6-4 to TRBJ2-6; D is possibly TRBD1 (6 bases). V dropped 4 bases and J dropped 1 base, with 14 bases sitting between them. This CDR3 has 17 amino acids. Germline CDR1 MRHNA, CDR2 SNTAGT. CDR3: CASSARQGLSGANVLTF. CDR3 sequence (DNA): TGTGCCAGCAGTGCGCGTCAGGGGCTGTCTGGGGCCAACGTCCTGACTTTC.

This chain connects TRBV10-3 to TRBJ2-5, with 7 bases lining up with TRBD1. V dropped 3 bases and J dropped 3; count of bases not matched to a gene: 7. CDR3 length equals 15 residues. CDR1 is ENHRY and CDR2 is SYGVKD in the germline V gene. CDR3 DNA sequence: TGTGCCATCAGTGACCCCGGGACAGCGAAAGAGACCCAGTACTTC. Amino acids: CAISDPGTAKETQYF.

A single count supports this clone. The rearrangement joins TRBV19 to TRBJ2-3; 9 bases line up with TRBD1. This CDR3 comprises 13 residues. Germline V CDR1 and CDR2: LNHDA, SQIVND (reference sequence). V lost 8 bases, J lost 1 base, and 1 base stayed unmatched. CDR3 in DNA: TGTGCCAGTCGGGACAGGGGCACAGATACGCAGTATTTT. Its translation is CASRDRGTDTQYF.

The J gene is TRBJ1-1, the V gene TRBV19, with D perhaps TRBD1 (5 bases). The V end lost 8 bases, the J end lost 7 bases, and 26 bases lay between the germline ends. The CDR3 sequence is 16 residues long. In germline, CDR1 is LNHDA, CDR2 SQIVND (reference sequence). CDR3 nucleotide sequence: TGTGCCAGTCGTCCGCGGGAATCAGGGATCTTGGATGAAGCTTTCTTT. This codes for CASRPRESGILDEAFF.

This chain uses TRBV11-2 with TRBJ1-6; D is unresolved. Germline CDR1 SGHAT, CDR2 FQNNGV. CDR3 length equals 14 residues. Trimming cost V 3 bases and J 10 bases, with 13 bases left between them. DNA for the CDR3: TGTGCCAGCAGCTTGAGGGCGTCCGGCTCACCCCTCCACTTT. Amino acids: CASSLRASGSPLHF.

This chain links TRBV29-1 with TRBJ2-5; D ambiguous. V dropped 7 bases and J dropped 2 bases, with 5 bases sitting between them. From germline, CDR1 is SQVTM and CDR2 ANQGSEA. The CDR3 is 10 amino acids. In nucleotides, the CDR3 is TGCAGCGGACTTCAAGAGACCCAGTACTTC. Encoded protein: CSGLQETQYF.

Of note for this clone: This specimen includes other DNA sequences encoding the same CDR3. This chain uses TRBV18 with TRBJ2-7; tentatively, D is TRBD2 (6 bases). The CDR3 has 15 amino acids. Germline CDR1 KGHSH, CDR2 LQKENI. Trimming removed 0 bases at V and 3 bases at J, with 12 bases between. The CDR3 DNA reads as TGTGCCAGCTCACCACCTCTCGCGGGGAGCTACGAGCAGTACTTC. It is translated as CASSPPLAGSYEQYF.

The chain joins TRBV11-2 to TRBJ1-6; 8 nucleotides match TRBD1. Losses at the gene ends were 5 bases for V and 1 base for J; bases not matched to a gene: 4. The CDR3 spans 16 residues. Germline-derived CDR1 and CDR2 are SGHAT and FQNNGV. Written as DNA, the CDR3 is TGTGCCAGCAGCAGAGGGACAGGATCCTATAATTCACCCCTCCACTTT. This codes for CASSRGTGSYNSPLHF.

The gene calls are TRBV2 and TRBJ2-1; D gene uncertain. Per the germline V gene, CDR1 is SNHLY and CDR2 is FYNNEI. The germline V and J ends were trimmed by 2 bases and 0 bases, with 11 bases remaining between them. The CDR3 extends over 16 amino acids. CDR3 residues: CASSEIAPGSYNEQFF. As DNA, the CDR3 is TGTGCCAGCAGTGAAATAGCCCCGGGCTCCTACAATGAGCAGTTCTTC.

The chain has TRBV6-5 and TRBJ2-7, with D tentatively TRBD2 (7 bases). V was pared by 8 bases and J by 7 bases, with 21 bases between. Germline V gives CDR1 MNHEY, CDR2 SVGAGI. The CDR3 loop spans 14 amino acids. CDR3 residues: CASCRTGLGGEQYF. CDR3 nucleotide sequence: TGTGCCAGCTGCCGAACAGGGCTGGGAGGGGAGCAGTACTTC.

This chain uses TRBV27 with TRBJ2-7; possibly TRBD1 for D (6 bases). Trimming removed 3 bases from V and 7 bases from J, with 7 bases in between. Germline CDR1 and CDR2: MNHEY and SMNVEV (reference sequence). This CDR3 has 11 amino acids. The CDR3 DNA is TGTGCCAGCAGTTTGAGGGGGGAGCAGTACTTC. Amino acids: CASSLRGEQYF.

V usage is TRBV5-6 and J usage is TRBJ2-2; tentative D call: TRBD1 (6 bases). V shed 3 bases and J shed 6 bases, with 21 bases lying between them. This CDR3 has 17 amino acids. CDR1 SGHDT and CDR2 YYEEEE come from the germline V gene. The CDR3 DNA sequence: TGTGCCAGCAGCTCGCTTTATGGGGGCGAGATGGCCGGGGAGCTGTTTTTT. Translation gives CASSSLYGGEMAGELFF.

The chain uses TRBV29-1 and TRBJ2-3; D unresolved. Germline V CDR1 and CDR2: SQVTM, ANQGSEA. V was shortened by 3 bases and J by 4 bases, with 8 bases between the two germline ends. The CDR3 consists of 12 residues. CDR3 in amino acids: CSVESGPDTQYF. CDR3 coding DNA: TGCAGCGTTGAGTCGGGTCCAGATACGCAGTATTTT.

Only a few counts were recorded for this clone. The chain links TRBV5-1 to TRBJ2-1; 11 nucleotides align to TRBD2. Germline values: CDR1 SGHRS, CDR2 YFSETQ. The CDR3 contains 16 residues. J gave up 7 bases and V 1 base, and 7 bases lay outside the gene matches. Here the CDR3 DNA reads TGCGCCAGCAGCTTGATAGCGGGGGGGCTGAGTAATGAGCAGTTCTTC. It is translated as CASSLIAGGLSNEQFF. The full variable domain, rest sourced from reference TRBV5-1 and TRBJ2-1, is KAGVTQTPRYLIKTRGQQVTLSCSPISGHRSVSWYQQTPGQGLQFLFEYFSETQRNKGNFPGRFSGRQFSNSRSEMNVSTLELGDSALYLCASSLIAGGLSNEQFFGPGTRLTVL.

V gene TRBV28 combines with J gene TRBJ1-2, with D unresolved. Trimming removed 3 bases from V and 7 bases from J, with 15 bases in between. Per the germline V gene, CDR1 is MDHEN and CDR2 is SYDVKM. This CDR3 is built from 14 residues. CDR3 loop: CASSLNGRAGGYTF. CDR3 in DNA: TGTGCCAGCAGTTTGAACGGACGGGCGGGTGGCTACACCTTC.

The chain joins TRBV2 to TRBJ1-5; D is undetermined. V dropped 6 bases and J dropped 1 base, with 7 bases sitting between them. The CDR3 has 13 residues. CDR1 SNHLY and CDR2 FYNNEI come from the germline V gene. The CDR3: CASRSGSNQPQHF. The CDR3, as DNA: TGTGCCAGCAGGTCCGGGAGCAATCAGCCCCAGCATTTT.

This rearrangement joins TRBV28 to TRBJ2-1, with 9 positions matching TRBD1. Germline trimming cut 7 bases from V and 8 bases from J; bases unmatched to any gene: 15. CDR3 size: 16 residues. Germline-derived CDR1 and CDR2 are MDHEN and SYDVKM. DNA of the CDR3: TGTGCCAGCACTACCCAAGGGACAGGGAATGGGGATGAGCAGTTCTTC. Amino acid sequence: CASTTQGTGNGDEQFF.

The chain has TRBV5-8 and TRBJ2-3; no clear D gene. CDR3 length equals 16 residues. CDR1 is SGHTS and CDR2 is YDEGEE in the germline V gene. V lost 2 bases to trimming and J lost 1 base, with 14 bases between them. CDR3 region: CASSFNPFVGTDTQYF. The CDR3 DNA reads TGTGCCAGCAGCTTTAATCCGTTTGTTGGCACAGATACGCAGTATTTT.

This clone was counted a few times. The chain has TRBV7-9 and TRBJ2-7, with TRBD1 as a possible D gene (6 bases). This CDR3 is 15 amino acids long. V shed 5 bases and J shed 0 bases, with 14 bases lying between them. The germline gives CDR1 SEHNR, CDR2 FQNEAQ (reference sequence). In DNA form, the CDR3 reads TGTGCCAGCAGCCCCGCGCAGGGGATCTCCTACGAGCAGTACTTC. Translating it yields CASSPAQGISYEQYF.